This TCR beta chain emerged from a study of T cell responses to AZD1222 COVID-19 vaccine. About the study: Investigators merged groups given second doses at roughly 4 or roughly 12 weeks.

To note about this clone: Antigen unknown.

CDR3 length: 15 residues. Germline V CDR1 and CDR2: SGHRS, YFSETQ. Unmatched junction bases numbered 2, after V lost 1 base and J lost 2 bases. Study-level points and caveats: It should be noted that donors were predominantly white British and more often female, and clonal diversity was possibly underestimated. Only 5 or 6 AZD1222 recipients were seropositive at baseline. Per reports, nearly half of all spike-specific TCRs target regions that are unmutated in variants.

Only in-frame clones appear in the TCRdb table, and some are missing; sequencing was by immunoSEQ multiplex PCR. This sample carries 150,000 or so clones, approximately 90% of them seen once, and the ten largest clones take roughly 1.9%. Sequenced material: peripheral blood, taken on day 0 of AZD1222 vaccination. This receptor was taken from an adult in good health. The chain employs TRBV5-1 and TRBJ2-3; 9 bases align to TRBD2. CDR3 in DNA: TGCGCCAGCAGCTTGACTAGCGGGTCCACAGATACGCAGTATTTT. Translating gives CASSLTSGSTDTQYF.